What follows are 18 T cell receptor beta chains derived from one specimen sequenced in a study of blood T cell repertoires in COVID-19. The table came from immunoSEQ multiplex PCR; TCRdb's copy has only in-frame clones and leaves some out. The data contain fewer than 110,000 clones, about 91% of them seen just once; the ten biggest clones take up 3% to 3.5%. Input material: peripheral blood. The receptors stem from a human donor in a cohort sampled during active COVID-19.

The chain joins TRBV19 to TRBJ1-1; a possible D gene is TRBD1 (5 bases). Trimming stripped 3 bases from V and 5 bases from J, with 16 bases between. The CDR3 is made up of 15 amino acids. CDR1 LNHDA and CDR2 SQIVND come from the germline V gene (reference sequence). CDR3 coding DNA: TGTGCCAGTAGTATCCCTGGAGGGGCGCGAACTGAAGCTTTCTTT. Protein sequence: CASSIPGGARTEAFF.

In its sample, this clone was seen a few times. The chain is built from TRBV19 and TRBJ2-7, with 8 bases that match TRBD1. V was pared by 0 bases and J by 2 bases, with 0 bases of the junction left unmatched. The germline V gene encodes CDR1 LNHDA and CDR2 SQIVND (reference sequence). CDR3 length: 14 amino acids. Here the CDR3 reads CASSIETGAYEQYF. Here the CDR3 DNA reads TGTGCCAGTAGTATAGAGACAGGGGCCTACGAGCAGTACTTC.

V is TRBV30 and J is TRBJ1-2, with 8 bases lining up with TRBD1. V dropped 3 bases and J dropped 4; count of bases not matched to a gene: 4. Germline CDR1 reads GTSNPN; CDR2 reads SVGIG (reference sequence). There are 13 residues in the CDR3. The CDR3 DNA is TGTGCCTGGAGCACAGGGGGGATCTATGGCTACACCTTC. Translating it yields CAWSTGGIYGYTF.

V and J are TRBV5-6 and TRBJ1-5, with 8 bases aligning to TRBD1. This CDR3 contains 15 residues. V trimming: 2 bases; J trimming: 7 bases; junction bases outside the gene matches: 8. Germline lookup yields CDR1 SGHDT and CDR2 YYEEEE. The CDR3 coding sequence is TGTGCCAGCAGCTTCGGGACAGGCCAATTACAGCCCCAGCATTTT. Translating gives CASSFGTGQLQPQHF.

The chain carries TRBV6-2 or TRBV6-3 and TRBJ1-1, with 7 bases fitting TRBD1. The length of the CDR3 is 16 residues. From germline, CDR1 is MNHEY and CDR2 SVGEGT. V lost 4 bases and J lost 1; bases outside the gene matches: 9. In DNA, the CDR3 is TGTGCCAGCAGTTTATTGTACCGGACAGGGAACACTGAAGCTTTCTTT. Translated: CASSLLYRTGNTEAFF.

The chain combines TRBV10-2 with TRBJ2-3; 10 bases agree with TRBD2. V dropped 0 bases and J dropped 5; count of bases not matched to a gene: 2. This CDR3 has 15 residues. Germline values: CDR1 WSHSY, CDR2 SAAADI. The CDR3 here is CASSESRLAGDTQYF. In DNA, the CDR3 is TGCGCCAGCAGTGAGTCCCGACTAGCGGGAGATACGCAGTATTTT.

This clone was found once. This chain connects TRBV7-9 to TRBJ2-7; the D gene is possibly TRBD1 (5 bases). CDR1 is SEHNR and CDR2 is FQNEAQ in the germline V gene (reference sequence). V was clipped by 4 bases and J by 5 bases, with 9 bases between them. The CDR3 extends over 12 amino acids. CDR3 residues: CASSSRVHEQYF. The CDR3 coding sequence is TGTGCCAGCAGCTCCAGGGTCCACGAGCAGTACTTC.

The gene calls are TRBV30 and TRBJ2-3, with D perhaps matching TRBD2 (5 bases). Germline assignment: CDR1 GTSNPN and CDR2 SVGIG (reference sequence). V was cut by 3 bases and J by 1 base, with 11 bases left in between. The CDR3 is 14 residues long. In DNA form, the CDR3 reads TGTGCCTGGAGAAGAGGAGGACGCACAGATACGCAGTATTTT. Its translation is CAWRRGGRTDTQYF.

The V gene is TRBV10-3, the J gene TRBJ2-7; 7 bases agree with TRBD1. This CDR3 spans 13 amino acids. Germline assignment: CDR1 ENHRY and CDR2 SYGVKD. Losses at the gene ends were 11 bases for V and 2 bases for J; bases not matched to a gene: 9. The DNA for the CDR3 is TGTGCCGCCTCGGGAACAGGGGCCTACGAGCAGTACTTC. Encoded protein: CAASGTGAYEQYF.

CDR3 sequence: CASSLVRGGGEQYF. The CDR3 DNA is TGCGCCAGCAGCTTGGTGCGGGGGGGAGGCGAGCAGTACTTC. The V gene is TRBV5-1, the J gene TRBJ2-7; 9 positions agree with TRBD2. V was pared by 0 bases and J by 6 bases, with 4 bases of the junction left unmatched. CDR3 length: 14 residues. Germline values: CDR1 SGHRS, CDR2 YFSETQ.

The CDR3: CASSSGQGVEGTEAFF. CDR3 in DNA: TGTGCCAGCAGCTCGGGACAGGGGGTAGAAGGGACTGAAGCTTTCTTT. V and J are TRBV5-4 and TRBJ1-1; 11 nucleotides line up with TRBD1. The CDR3 length is 16 residues. Germline-derived CDR1 and CDR2 are SGHNT and YYREEE (reference sequence). V lost 3 bases, J lost 5 bases, and 9 bases stayed unmatched.

The V call is TRBV24-1, the J call TRBJ2-5, with 15 bases identical to TRBD2. The CDR3 length is 16 residues. J lost 4 bases, V lost 6 bases, and 5 bases had no gene match. Germline lookup yields CDR1 KGHDR and CDR2 SFDVKD. The CDR3 coding sequence is TGTGCCACCAGTCAGGGACTAGCGGGGGGCCTAGAGACCCAGTACTTC. It is translated as CATSQGLAGGLETQYF.

CDR3 nucleotides: TGTGCCAGCACCTCCAGCCGGGGTGAAAAACTGTTTTTT. It yields the protein CASTSSRGEKLFF. This chain joins TRBV28 and TRBJ1-4; D not resolved. From germline, CDR1 is MDHEN and CDR2 SYDVKM. V lost 7 bases to trimming and J lost 7 bases, with 13 bases between them. The CDR3 runs 13 residues.

The genes are TRBV24-1 and TRBJ2-1; D is perhaps TRBD1 (6 bases). The CDR3 totals 16 residues. Germline V gives CDR1 KGHDR, CDR2 SFDVKD. Deletions cut 4 bases from V and 0 bases from J, with 12 bases between. The CDR3 loop is CATSDPQGNSYNEQFF. CDR3 in DNA: TGTGCCACCAGTGACCCACAGGGAAACTCCTACAATGAGCAGTTCTTC.

The chain recombines TRBV6-2 or TRBV6-3 with TRBJ2-1; 12 bases are shared with TRBD2. V lost 6 bases, J lost 8 bases, and 17 bases stayed unmatched. Germline V gene lookup returns CDR1 MNHEY and CDR2 SVGEGT. The CDR3 has 18 amino acids. The CDR3 coding sequence is TGTGCCAGCAGCTCAATTTCTAGCGGGGGGGCAGCTACGGATGAGCAGTTCTTC. It codes for CASSSISSGGAATDEQFF.

V and J are TRBV29-1 and TRBJ2-1; TRBD1 agrees at 10 bases. Germline CDR1 SQVTM, CDR2 ANQGSEA. Trimming took 8 bases from V and 8 from J; bases not matched to a gene: 15. The length of the CDR3 is 15 residues. This CDR3 reads CSPLILGQGRDEQFF. The CDR3 DNA reads as TGCAGCCCATTGATATTGGGACAGGGGCGGGATGAGCAGTTCTTC.

The chain carries TRBV5-1 and TRBJ1-1, with D possibly matching TRBD1 (6 bases). The CDR3 extends over 15 amino acids. V lost 3 bases and J lost 1, with 13 bases in between. The germline V gene encodes CDR1 SGHRS and CDR2 YFSETQ. The chain's CDR3 is CASSSPRTANTEAFF. The CDR3 region has the DNA TGCGCCAGCAGCTCACCCCGGACAGCGAACACTGAAGCTTTCTTT.

This rearrangement joins TRBV19 to TRBJ1-5; 8 bases match TRBD1. V dropped 5 bases and J dropped 2; count of bases not matched to a gene: 5. The CDR3 runs 15 residues. The germline V gene encodes CDR1 LNHDA and CDR2 SQIVND (reference sequence). Here the CDR3 reads CASSPGQGGNQPQHF. CDR3 in DNA: TGTGCCAGTAGTCCAGGACAGGGAGGCAATCAGCCCCAGCATTTT.